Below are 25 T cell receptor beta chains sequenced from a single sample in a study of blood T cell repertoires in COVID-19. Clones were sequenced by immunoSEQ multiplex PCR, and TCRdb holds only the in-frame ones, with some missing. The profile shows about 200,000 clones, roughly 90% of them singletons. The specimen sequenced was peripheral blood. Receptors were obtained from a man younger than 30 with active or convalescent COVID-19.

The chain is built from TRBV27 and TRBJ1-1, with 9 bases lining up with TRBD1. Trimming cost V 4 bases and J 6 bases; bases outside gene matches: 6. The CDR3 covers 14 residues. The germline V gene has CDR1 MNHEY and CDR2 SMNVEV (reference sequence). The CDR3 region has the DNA TGTGCCAGCAGTTCCGGGACAGGGAAGGCTGAAGCTTTCTTT. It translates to CASSSGTGKAEAFF.

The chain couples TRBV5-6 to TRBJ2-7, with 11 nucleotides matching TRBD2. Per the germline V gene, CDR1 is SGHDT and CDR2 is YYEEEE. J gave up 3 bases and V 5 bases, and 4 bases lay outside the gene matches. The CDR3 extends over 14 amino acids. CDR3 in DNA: TGTGCCAGCAGTGGACTAGCGGGTAACTACGAGCAGTACTTC. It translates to CASSGLAGNYEQYF.

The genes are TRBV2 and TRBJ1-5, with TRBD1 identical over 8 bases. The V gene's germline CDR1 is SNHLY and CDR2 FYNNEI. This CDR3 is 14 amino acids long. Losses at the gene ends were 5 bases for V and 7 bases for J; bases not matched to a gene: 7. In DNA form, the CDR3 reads TGTGCCAGCAGTTCCGTGACAGGGGTCCAGCCCCAGCATTTT. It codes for CASSSVTGVQPQHF.

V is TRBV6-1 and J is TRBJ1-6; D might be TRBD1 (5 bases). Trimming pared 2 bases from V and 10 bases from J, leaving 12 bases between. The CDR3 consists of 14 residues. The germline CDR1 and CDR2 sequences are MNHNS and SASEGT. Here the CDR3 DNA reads TGTGCCAGCAGTGAATGGGGCCTTGGGTCACCCCTCCACTTT. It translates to CASSEWGLGSPLHF.

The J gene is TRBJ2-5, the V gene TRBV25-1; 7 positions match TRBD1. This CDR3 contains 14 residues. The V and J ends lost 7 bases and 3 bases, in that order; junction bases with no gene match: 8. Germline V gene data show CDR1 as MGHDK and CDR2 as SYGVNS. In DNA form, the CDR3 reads TGTGCCAGCATCTCGGGACAGCGCAAAGAGACCCAGTACTTC. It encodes CASISGQRKETQYF.

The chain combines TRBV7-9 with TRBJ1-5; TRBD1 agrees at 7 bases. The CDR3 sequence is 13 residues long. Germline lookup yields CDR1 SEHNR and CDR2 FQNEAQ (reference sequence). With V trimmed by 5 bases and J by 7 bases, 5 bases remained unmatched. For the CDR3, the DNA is TGTGCCAGCAGCGAGGGGGCGAGGCAGCCCCAGCATTTT. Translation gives CASSEGARQPQHF.

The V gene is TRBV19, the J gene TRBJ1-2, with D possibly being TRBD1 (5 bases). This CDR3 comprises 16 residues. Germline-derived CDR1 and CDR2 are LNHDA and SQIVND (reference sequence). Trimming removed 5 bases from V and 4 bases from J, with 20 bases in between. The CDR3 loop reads CASSRKSGTGAYGYTF. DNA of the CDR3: TGTGCCAGTAGTCGAAAATCCGGGACGGGAGCCTATGGCTACACCTTC.

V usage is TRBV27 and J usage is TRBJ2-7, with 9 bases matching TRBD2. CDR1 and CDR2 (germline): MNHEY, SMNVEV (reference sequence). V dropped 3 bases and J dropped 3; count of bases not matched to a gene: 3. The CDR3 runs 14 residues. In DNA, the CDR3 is TGTGCCAGCAGTTTTCTAGCGGGGAACTACGAGCAGTACTTC. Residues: CASSFLAGNYEQYF.

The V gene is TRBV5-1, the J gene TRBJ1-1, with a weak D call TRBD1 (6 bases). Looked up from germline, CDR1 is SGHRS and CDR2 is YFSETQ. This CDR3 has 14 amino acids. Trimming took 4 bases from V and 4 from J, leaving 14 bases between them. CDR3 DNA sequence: TGCGCCAGCAGCGTAACACAGGGTGGCACTGAAGCTTTCTTT. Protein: CASSVTQGGTEAFF.

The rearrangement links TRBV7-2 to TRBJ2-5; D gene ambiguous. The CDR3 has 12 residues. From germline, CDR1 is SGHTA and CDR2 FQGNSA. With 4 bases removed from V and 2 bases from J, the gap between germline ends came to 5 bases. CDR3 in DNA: TGTGCCAGCAGCTCGACTCAAGAGACCCAGTACTTC. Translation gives CASSSTQETQYF.

Here the CDR3 reads CASGTGGGQPQHF. CDR3 DNA sequence: TGTGCCAGCGGGACAGGGGGTGGTCAGCCCCAGCATTTT. The chain carries TRBV6-6 and TRBJ1-5, with TRBD1 matching 11 bases. This CDR3 spans 13 amino acids. Germline V gene data show CDR1 as MNHNY and CDR2 as SVGAGI (reference sequence). Trimming at V came to 8 bases and at J to 6 bases, leaving 3 bases not matched to a gene.

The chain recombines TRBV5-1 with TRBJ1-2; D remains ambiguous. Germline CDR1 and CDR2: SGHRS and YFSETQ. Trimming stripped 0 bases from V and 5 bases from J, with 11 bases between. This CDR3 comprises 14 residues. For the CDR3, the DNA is TGCGCCAGCAGCTTGGATCACGCCACATATGGCTACACCTTC. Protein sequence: CASSLDHATYGYTF.

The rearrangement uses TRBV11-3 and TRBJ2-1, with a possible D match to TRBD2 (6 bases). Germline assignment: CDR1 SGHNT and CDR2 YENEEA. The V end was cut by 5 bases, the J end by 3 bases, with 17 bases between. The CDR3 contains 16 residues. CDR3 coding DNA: TGTGCCAGCAGCCCACGCATCTCTAGCGACTACAATGAGCAGTTCTTC. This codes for CASSPRISSDYNEQFF.

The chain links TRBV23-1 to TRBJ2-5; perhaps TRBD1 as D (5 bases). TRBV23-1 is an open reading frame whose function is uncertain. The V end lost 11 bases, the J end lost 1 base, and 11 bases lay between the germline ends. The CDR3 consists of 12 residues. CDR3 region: CARRQTQETQYF. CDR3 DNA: TGCGCCCGTAGACAGACCCAAGAGACCCAGTACTTC.

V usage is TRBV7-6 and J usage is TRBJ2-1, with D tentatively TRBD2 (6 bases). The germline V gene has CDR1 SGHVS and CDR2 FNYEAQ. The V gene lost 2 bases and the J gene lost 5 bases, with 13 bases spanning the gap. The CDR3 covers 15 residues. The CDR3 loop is CASSLTPGLDNEQFF. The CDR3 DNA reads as TGTGCCAGCAGCTTAACCCCGGGACTTGACAATGAGCAGTTCTTC.

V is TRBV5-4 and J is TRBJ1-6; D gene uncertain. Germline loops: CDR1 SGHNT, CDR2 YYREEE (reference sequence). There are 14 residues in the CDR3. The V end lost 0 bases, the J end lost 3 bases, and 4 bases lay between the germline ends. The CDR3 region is CASSLDSYNSPLHF. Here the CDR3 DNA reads TGTGCCAGCAGCTTGGACAGCTATAATTCACCCCTCCACTTT.

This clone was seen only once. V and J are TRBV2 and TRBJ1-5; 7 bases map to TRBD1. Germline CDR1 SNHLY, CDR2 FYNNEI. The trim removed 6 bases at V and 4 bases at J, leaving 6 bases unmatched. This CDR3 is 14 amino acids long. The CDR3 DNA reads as TGTGCCAGCAGATCTGACAGGGCGAATCAGCCCCAGCATTTT. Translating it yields CASRSDRANQPQHF.

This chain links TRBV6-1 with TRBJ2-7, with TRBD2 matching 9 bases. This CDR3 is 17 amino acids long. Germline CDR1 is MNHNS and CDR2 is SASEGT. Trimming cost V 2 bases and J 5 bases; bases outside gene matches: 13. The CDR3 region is CASSESSVLAGFNEQYF. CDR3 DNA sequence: TGTGCCAGCAGTGAAAGCTCTGTGCTAGCGGGATTCAACGAGCAGTACTTC.

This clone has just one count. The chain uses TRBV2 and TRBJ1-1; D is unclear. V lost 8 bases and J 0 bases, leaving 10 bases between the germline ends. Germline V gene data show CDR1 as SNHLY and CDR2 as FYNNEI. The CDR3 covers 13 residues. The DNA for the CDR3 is TGTGCCAGCCGGAGAACCATGAACACTGAAGCTTTCTTT. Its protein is CASRRTMNTEAFF. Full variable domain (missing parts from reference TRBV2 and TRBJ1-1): EPEVTQTPSHQVTQMGQEVILRCVPISNHLYFYWYRQILGQKVEFLVSFYNNEISEKSEIFDDQFSVERPDGSNFTLKIRSTKLEDSAMYFCASRRTMNTEAFFGQGTRLTVV.

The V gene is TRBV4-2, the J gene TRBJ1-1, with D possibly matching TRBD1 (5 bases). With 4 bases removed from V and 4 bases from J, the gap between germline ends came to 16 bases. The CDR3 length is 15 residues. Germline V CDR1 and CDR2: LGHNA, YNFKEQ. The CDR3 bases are TGTGCCAGCAGCCGAGAGGGGCTGCGCAGCACTGAAGCTTTCTTT. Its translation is CASSREGLRSTEAFF.

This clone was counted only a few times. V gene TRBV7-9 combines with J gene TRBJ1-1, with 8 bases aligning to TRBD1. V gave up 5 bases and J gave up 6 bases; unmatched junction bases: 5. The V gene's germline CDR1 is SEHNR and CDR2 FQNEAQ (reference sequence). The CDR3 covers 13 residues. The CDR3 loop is CASSPQGVAEAFF. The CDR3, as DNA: TGTGCCAGCAGCCCACAGGGGGTTGCTGAAGCTTTCTTT.

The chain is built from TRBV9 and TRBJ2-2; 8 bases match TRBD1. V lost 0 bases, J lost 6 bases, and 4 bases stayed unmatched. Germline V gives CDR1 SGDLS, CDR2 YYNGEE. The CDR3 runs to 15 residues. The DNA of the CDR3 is TGTGCCAGCAGCGTAGGCCAGGGGGCGTCCGGGGAGCTGTTTTTT. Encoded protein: CASSVGQGASGELFF.

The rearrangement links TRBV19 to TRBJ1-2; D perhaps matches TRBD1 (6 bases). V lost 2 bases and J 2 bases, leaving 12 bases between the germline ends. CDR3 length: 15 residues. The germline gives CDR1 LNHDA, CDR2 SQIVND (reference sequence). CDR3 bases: TGTGCCAGTAGTATAATCGACAGGCCCAACTATGGCTACACCTTC. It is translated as CASSIIDRPNYGYTF.

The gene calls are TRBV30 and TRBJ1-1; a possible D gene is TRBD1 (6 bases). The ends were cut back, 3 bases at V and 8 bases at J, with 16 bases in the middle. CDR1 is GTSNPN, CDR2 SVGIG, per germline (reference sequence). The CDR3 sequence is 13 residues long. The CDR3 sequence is CAWSGNGQSEAFF. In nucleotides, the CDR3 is TGTGCCTGGAGCGGAAACGGACAGTCAGAAGCTTTCTTT.

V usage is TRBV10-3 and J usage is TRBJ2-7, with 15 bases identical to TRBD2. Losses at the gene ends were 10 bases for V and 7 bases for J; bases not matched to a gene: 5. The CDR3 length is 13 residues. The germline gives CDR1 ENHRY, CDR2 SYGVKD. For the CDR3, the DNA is TGTGCCACCGGACTAGCGGGAGGGAGGGAGCAGTACTTC. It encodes CATGLAGGREQYF.